These T cell receptor beta chains were read from a single sample in a study of blood T cell repertoires in COVID-19. Clones were read by immunoSEQ multiplex PCR, and TCRdb kept only the in-frame ones, dropping some. Of fewer than 400,000 clones listed, around 85% are singletons. The source material was PBMCs or T cells enriched from blood (not recorded which). The receptors come from a woman in her thirties who had been exposed to COVID-19. Each CDR3 is given with its conserved first and last residue. A D gene is named only where the DNA matches it firmly. Some rows mark clone size as missing; the rest say once, few, many or name a class of expanded clone.

v_call,clone_size,d_call,j_call,cdr3_length,cdr3_aa,cdr3_nt
TRBV19,once,.,TRBJ2-7,15,CASKSVGQSGTEQYF,TGTGCCAGTAAATCCGTCGGACAGTCGGGCACCGAGCAGTACTTC
TRBV4-1,.,TRBD2,TRBJ2-3,17,CASSQAPSGRGADTQYF,TGCGCCAGCAGCCAAGCGCCTAGCGGGAGGGGGGCAGATACGCAGTATTTT
TRBV30,.,.,TRBJ2-7,11,CAWSAINEQYF,TGTGCCTGGAGTGCAATCAACGAGCAGTACTTC
TRBV28,.,.,TRBJ1-2,12,CASSFSDYGYTF,TGTGCCAGCAGTTTCTCGGACTATGGCTACACCTTC
TRBV9,.,.,TRBJ2-1,17,CASSVEGGGVRYSEQFF,TGTGCCAGCAGCGTAGAAGGAGGAGGGGTCCGATACAGTGAGCAGTTCTTC
TRBV30,.,TRBD1,TRBJ2-2,16,CAWSGLATGWTGELFF,TGTGCCTGGAGTGGGCTGGCGACAGGGTGGACCGGGGAGCTGTTTTTT
TRBV7-9,.,.,TRBJ1-6,16,CASSPGTGRENSPLHF,TGTGCCAGCAGCCCCGGAACAGGGAGGGAGAATTCACCCCTCCACTTT
TRBV20-1,.,.,TRBJ2-3,13,CSASPQGEGTQYF,TGCAGTGCTAGTCCACAGGGAGAAGGGACGCAGTATTTT
TRBV2,.,TRBD1,TRBJ2-1,14,CASSERYRGNEQFF,TGTGCCAGCAGTGAAAGGTACAGGGGCAATGAGCAGTTCTTC
TRBV5-4,.,TRBD1,TRBJ1-2,16,CASSTQGTGRNYGYTF,TGTGCCAGCAGCACCCAAGGGACAGGCCGGAACTATGGCTACACCTTC
TRBV9,.,.,TRBJ2-1,11,CASSVADEQFF,TGTGCCAGCAGCGTAGCGGATGAGCAGTTCTTC
TRBV4-1,few,TRBD2,TRBJ2-3,16,CASSPGRAVGTDTQYF,TGCGCCAGCAGCCCCGGGAGGGCTGTAGGCACAGATACGCAGTATTTT
TRBV7-3,.,.,TRBJ1-1,14,CASSLGAQNTEAFF,TGTGCCAGCAGCTTAGGGGCGCAGAACACTGAAGCTTTCTTT
TRBV19,.,.,TRBJ2-2,15,CASSNRQKNTGELFF,TGTGCCAGTAGTAACCGACAGAAAAACACCGGGGAGCTGTTTTTT
TRBV9,.,.,TRBJ1-1,16,CASSAQGAVMNSEAFF,TGTGCCAGCAGCGCACAGGGTGCTGTCATGAACTCTGAAGCTTTCTTT
TRBV7-9,.,.,TRBJ1-5,16,CASSSSQVGSNQPQHF,TGTGCCAGCAGCTCCTCACAGGTGGGGAGCAATCAGCCCCAGCATTTT
TRBV7-8,.,TRBD2,TRBJ2-1,17,CASSSTLLAGEWNEQFF,TGTGCCAGCAGCTCCACACTTCTAGCGGGAGAATGGAATGAGCAGTTCTTC
TRBV27,.,TRBD1,TRBJ2-7,14,CASSSRDRHYEQYF,TGTGCCAGCAGTTCCCGGGACAGACATTACGAGCAGTACTTC
TRBV5-1,.,TRBD1,TRBJ2-1,15,CASSFRTGPYNEQLF,TGCGCCAGCAGCTTCCGGACAGGCCCCTACAATGAGCAGCTCTTC
TRBV7-9,.,.,TRBJ2-4,15,CASSFSGDPKNIQYF,TGTGCCAGCAGTTTTTCGGGGGATCCCAAAAACATTCAGTACTTC
TRBV4-2,.,TRBD2,TRBJ2-7,20,CASSPFFSGTSGSSSYEQYF,TGTGCCAGCAGCCCGTTTTTTTCCGGGACTAGCGGGTCGAGCTCCTACGAGCAGTACTTC
TRBV28,.,TRBD1,TRBJ1-4,14,CASSLTGGKEKLFF,TGTGCCAGCAGTTTAACAGGGGGAAAGGAAAAACTGTTTTTT
TRBV6-5,.,.,TRBJ2-4,12,CASTGYPNIQYF,TGTGCCAGCACGGGTTACCCCAACATTCAGTACTTC
TRBV3-1/TRBV3-2,.,.,TRBJ1-2,14,CASSRRERRGDYTF,TGTGCCAGCAGCCGCCGGGAGCGTAGGGGAGACTACACCTTC
TRBV2,.,.,TRBJ1-4,14,CASGVAGVREKLFF,TGTGCCAGCGGAGTGGCAGGGGTGCGGGAAAAACTGTTTTTT
TRBV20-1,once,.,TRBJ1-2,11,CSASGGIGYTF,TGCAGTGCTAGTGGCGGAATTGGCTACACCTTC
TRBV2,.,TRBD1,TRBJ2-1,13,CASGWDRGNEQFF,TGTGCCAGCGGGTGGGACAGGGGAAATGAGCAGTTCTTC
TRBV30,.,.,TRBJ2-7,15,CAWSALTGNTYEQYF,TGTGCCTGGAGCGCCCTAACAGGGAATACCTACGAGCAGTACTTC
TRBV29-1,.,.,TRBJ1-1,14,CSVVSQGMNTEAFF,TGCAGCGTTGTAAGTCAGGGCATGAACACTGAAGCTTTCTTT
TRBV3-1/TRBV3-2,few,.,TRBJ1-5,15,CASSQDRGHNQPQHF,TGTGCCAGCAGCCAAGACAGGGGACACAATCAGCCCCAGCATTTT
TRBV5-1,.,.,TRBJ1-2,13,CASSLGQSYGYTF,TGCGCCAGCAGCTTGGGACAGTCCTATGGCTACACCTTC
TRBV20-1,.,.,TRBJ1-5,12,CSASAGNQPQHF,TGCAGTGCTAGTGCTGGCAATCAGCCCCAGCATTTT
TRBV5-1,once,TRBD1,TRBJ1-3,14,CASSLDRGGNTIYF,TGCGCCAGCAGCTTGGACAGGGGTGGAAACACCATATATTTT
TRBV2,.,.,TRBJ1-5,14,CASSEWGVVKPQHF,TGTGCCAGCAGTGAATGGGGGGTTGTGAAGCCCCAGCATTTT
TRBV27,.,.,TRBJ1-6,16,CASSPRQSSYNSPLHF,TGTGCCAGCAGTCCCCGACAGAGCTCCTATAATTCACCCCTCCACTTT